Below are 14 T cell receptor beta chains sequenced from a single sample in a study of blood T cell repertoires in COVID-19. Sequencing was performed with immunoSEQ multiplex PCR; in TCRdb, only in-frame clones are kept and a portion is missing. The sample lists roughly 220,000 clones, roughly 85% occurring once. Sequencing was carried out using peripheral blood. The source of these receptors is a middle-aged man who had recovered from COVID-19.

The J gene is TRBJ1-5, the V gene TRBV7-8; 10 nucleotides align to TRBD1. From germline, CDR1 is SGHVS and CDR2 FQNEAQ. The CDR3 sequence is 16 residues long. V gave up 2 bases and J gave up 7 bases; unmatched junction bases: 8. CDR3 amino acids: CASSLTTGGLVQPQHF. The CDR3 DNA reads TGTGCCAGCAGCTTAACGACAGGGGGCCTCGTACAGCCCCAGCATTTT.

The CDR3 nucleotides read TGTGCCAGCAGCCACCTTAAGGTCGGGGGGGGTAGCACAGATACGCAGTATTTT. This sequence encodes CASSHLKVGGGSTDTQYF. The chain uses TRBV4-2 and TRBJ2-3; TRBD2 matches at 8 bases. Trimming removed 3 bases from V and 0 bases from J; junction bases left unmatched: 11. Germline V gene lookup returns CDR1 LGHNA and CDR2 YNFKEQ. The CDR3 extends over 18 amino acids.

This sequence joins TRBV9 and TRBJ2-3, with 9 bases that match TRBD1. Looked up from germline, CDR1 is SGDLS and CDR2 is YYNGEE. The CDR3 runs to 15 residues. The J segment lost 5 bases and the V segment lost 0 bases, leaving 4 bases of the junction unmatched. The CDR3 DNA is TGTGCCAGCAGCGTAGTAACAGGGGGCCGAGATACGCAGTATTTT. It encodes CASSVVTGGRDTQYF.

The rearrangement links TRBV7-2 to TRBJ1-5, with 9 bases fitting TRBD1. This CDR3 comprises 16 residues. Germline CDR1 and CDR2: SGHTA and FQGNSA. The V and J ends lost 4 bases and 7 bases, in that order; junction bases with no gene match: 11. The DNA of the CDR3 is TGTGCCAGCAGCTCGACAGGGGGATTTGGCGGACAGCCCCAGCATTTT. Amino acids: CASSSTGGFGGQPQHF. Full variable domain (outside the CDR3, taken from reference TRBV7-2 and TRBJ1-5): GAGVSQSPSNKVTEKGKDVELRCDPISGHTALYWYRQSLGQGLEFLIYFQGNSAPDKSGLPSDRFSAERTGGSVSTLTIQRTQQEDSAVYLCASSSTGGFGGQPQHFGDGTRLSIL.

The gene calls are TRBV25-1 and TRBJ1-6; 10 bases fit TRBD1. Germline V gene data show CDR1 as MGHDK and CDR2 as SYGVNS. The V segment lost 1 base and the J segment 7 bases; nucleotides outside the gene matches: 1. The CDR3 extends over 15 amino acids. The chain's CDR3 is CASSEWGQGNSPLHF. The CDR3 DNA reads as TGTGCCAGCAGTGAATGGGGACAGGGGAATTCACCCCTCCACTTT.

The gene calls are TRBV5-1 and TRBJ2-1; possibly TRBD2 for D (5 bases). The germline CDR1 and CDR2 sequences are SGHRS and YFSETQ. V lost 4 bases to trimming and J lost 7 bases, with 9 bases between them. The CDR3 runs 12 residues. CDR3 bases: TGCGCCAGCAGCCAAACTAGGAATGAGCAGTTCTTC. It specifies CASSQTRNEQFF.

CDR3 residues: CASSLVAGLNYGYTF. CDR3 DNA: TGCGCCAGCAGCTTGGTTGCAGGACTAAACTATGGCTACACCTTC. The chain employs TRBV5-1 and TRBJ1-2; no firm D call. Germline V gene sequence: CDR1 SGHRS, CDR2 YFSETQ. The V gene lost 0 bases and the J gene lost 2 bases, with 11 bases spanning the gap. This CDR3 contains 15 residues. Supplemented by reference TRBV5-1 and TRBJ1-2, the full variable domain reads KAGVTQTPRYLIKTRGQQVTLSCSPISGHRSVSWYQQTPGQGLQFLFEYFSETQRNKGNFPGRFSGRQFSNSRSEMNVSTLELGDSALYLCASSLVAGLNYGYTFGSGTRLTVV.

The table lists this clone with a count of one. The chain carries TRBV7-9 and TRBJ2-1; TRBD2 matches at 9 bases. The V gene's germline CDR1 is SEHNR and CDR2 FQNEAQ (reference sequence). The length of the CDR3 is 15 residues. The V segment lost 7 bases and the J segment 5 bases; nucleotides outside the gene matches: 9. CDR3 nucleotides: TGTGCCAGCACCAAGGACCTAGCGGGGCACAATGAGCAGTTCTTC. Protein: CASTKDLAGHNEQFF.

DNA for the CDR3: TGTGCCACCAGTGATCCGGGGGGTGTCCCAGATACGCAGTATTTT. Residues: CATSDPGGVPDTQYF. The chain employs TRBV24-1 and TRBJ2-3; TRBD2 aligns across 7 bases. The CDR3 is 15 amino acids. The germline gives CDR1 KGHDR, CDR2 SFDVKD. The ends lost 3 bases at V and 4 bases at J; junction bases unmatched: 6.

The chain recombines TRBV28 with TRBJ2-7; 9 bases align to TRBD1. Germline V gene sequence: CDR1 MDHEN, CDR2 SYDVKM. The CDR3 sequence is 15 residues long. J was trimmed by 5 bases and V by 7 bases; bases with no gene match: 12. The CDR3 coding sequence is TGTGCCAGCATCCTGGGGGGGACAGGGAACGACGAGCAGTACTTC. It specifies CASILGGTGNDEQYF. Complete variable domain (other parts from reference TRBV28 and TRBJ2-7): DVKVTQSSRYLVKRTGEKVFLECVQDMDHENMFWYRQDPGLGLRLIYFSYDVKMKEKGDIPEGYSVSREKKERFSLILESASTNQTSMYLCASILGGTGNDEQYFGPGTRLTVT.

V is TRBV30 and J is TRBJ2-7; D unresolved. The V end lost 3 bases, the J end lost 0 bases, and 9 bases lay between the germline ends. Germline CDR1 is GTSNPN and CDR2 is SVGIG (reference sequence). The CDR3 runs 13 residues. CDR3 amino acids: CAWRGKSSYEQYF. As DNA, the CDR3 is TGTGCCTGGAGGGGCAAAAGCTCCTACGAGCAGTACTTC.

The rearrangement uses TRBV19 and TRBJ2-7; TRBD2 matches 10 bases. The CDR3 totals 14 residues. Germline lookup yields CDR1 LNHDA and CDR2 SQIVND (reference sequence). V trimming: 5 bases; J trimming: 4 bases; junction bases outside the gene matches: 5. CDR3 DNA: TGTGCCAGTAGTCCCTCTAGCGGGGGTTACGAGCAGTACTTC. It translates to CASSPSSGGYEQYF.

The V call is TRBV7-9, the J call TRBJ2-2; either TRBD1 or TRBD2 may fit D (6 bases each). The germline gives CDR1 SEHNR, CDR2 FQNEAQ (reference sequence). CDR3 length equals 16 residues. V gave up 5 bases and J gave up 2 bases, with 15 bases separating them. The CDR3 region is CASSIGGTLNTGELFF. Written as DNA, the CDR3 is TGTGCCAGCAGCATAGGGGGGACTCTCAACACCGGGGAGCTGTTTTTT. The whole variable domain, filled in from reference TRBV7-9 and TRBJ2-2, reads DTGVSQNPRHKITKRGQNVTFRCDPISEHNRLYWYRQTLGQGPEFLTYFQNEAQLEKSRLLSDRFSAERPKGSFSTLEIQRTEQGDSAMYLCASSIGGTLNTGELFFGEGSRLTVL.

CDR3 in DNA: TGCGCCAGCAGCCAAGATCCCGGGACAGGGTTATTGGGTGGCTACACCTTC. Its protein product is CASSQDPGTGLLGGYTF. This sequence joins TRBV4-1 and TRBJ1-2; 9 nucleotides line up with TRBD1. The CDR3 is made up of 17 amino acids. V shed 0 bases and J 7 bases; nucleotides not matched to a gene: 12. Germline CDR1 and CDR2: MGHRA and YSYEKL.